A selection of T cell receptor beta chains follows, all from one sample in a study of CD8+CD57+ T cells in acquired aplastic anemia. TCRdb re-derived calls from the reads in MiXCR, one entry per CDR3 protein. The sample has 150,000 to 200,000 distinct CDR3 sequences; 55% to 65% are singletons. The specimen was sorted CD4+, CD8+, or CD8+CD57+ T cells (not recorded which) from PBMCs. The receptors stem from a human donor with aplastic anemia. The CDR3 runs from the conserved cysteine through the conserved F or W. The order of the fields is CDR3 protein, CDR3 DNA, J gene, clone size, D gene, V gene. The D gene is left open where the match is weak. The listing skips clone size in some rows; elsewhere it reads once, few, many or a size class.

CDR3 protein: CASSYGLAQGTYEQYF; CDR3 DNA: TGTGCCAGCAGCTACGGACTGGCGCAAGGCACCTACGAGCAGTACTTC; J gene: TRBJ2-7; clone size: once; D gene: .; V gene: TRBV9
CDR3 protein: CSAWSVGVGYGYTF; CDR3 DNA: TGCAGTGCCTGGAGTGTAGGGGTCGGATATGGCTACACCTTC; J gene: TRBJ1-2; clone size: .; D gene: .; V gene: TRBV20-1
CDR3 protein: CSAQGGAMNTEAFF; CDR3 DNA: TGCAGTGCTCAGGGAGGGGCGATGAACACTGAAGCTTTCTTT; J gene: TRBJ1-1; clone size: .; D gene: .; V gene: TRBV20-1
CDR3 protein: CASSPNPYEQYF; CDR3 DNA: TGTGCCAGCAGCCCTAATCCCTACGAGCAGTACTTC; J gene: TRBJ2-7; clone size: many; D gene: .; V gene: TRBV13
CDR3 protein: CASSDVLGETQYF; CDR3 DNA: TGTGCCAGCAGTGACGTCCTCGGGGAGACCCAGTACTTC; J gene: TRBJ2-5; clone size: .; D gene: .; V gene: TRBV2
CDR3 protein: CASTQRVDYSNQPQHF; CDR3 DNA: TGTGCCAGTACCCAGCGCGTGGATTATAGCAATCAGCCCCAGCATTTT; J gene: TRBJ1-5; clone size: .; D gene: .; V gene: TRBV19
CDR3 protein: CASSIGPGGHYGYTF; CDR3 DNA: TGTGCCAGTAGTATCGGACCGGGGGGTCACTATGGCTACACCTTC; J gene: TRBJ1-2; clone size: .; D gene: .; V gene: TRBV19
CDR3 protein: CASSVGDRGSRTYF; CDR3 DNA: TGTGCCAGCAGCGTAGGGGACAGGGGGTCCCGTACGTACTTC; J gene: TRBJ2-7; clone size: .; D gene: TRBD1; V gene: TRBV9
CDR3 protein: CASSFLAGDTEQFF; CDR3 DNA: TGTGCCAGCAGTTTCCTAGCGGGAGATACTGAGCAGTTCTTC; J gene: TRBJ2-1; clone size: .; D gene: TRBD2; V gene: TRBV25-1
CDR3 protein: CASSPANWEYNEQFF; CDR3 DNA: TGTGCCAGCAGCCCAGCTAATTGGGAATACAATGAGCAGTTCTTC; J gene: TRBJ2-1; clone size: few; D gene: .; V gene: TRBV5-5
CDR3 protein: CATSRDSPLHF; CDR3 DNA: TGTGCCACCAGCAGAGATTCACCCCTCCACTTT; J gene: TRBJ1-6; clone size: few; D gene: .; V gene: TRBV15
CDR3 protein: CASSPPVRVNTEAFF; CDR3 DNA: TGTGCCAGCAGCCCACCGGTCAGGGTGAACACTGAAGCTTTCTTT; J gene: TRBJ1-1; clone size: few; D gene: .; V gene: TRBV7-9
CDR3 protein: CASSHGHFYEQYF; CDR3 DNA: TGTGCCAGCAGCCACGGACACTTCTACGAGCAGTACTTC; J gene: TRBJ2-7; clone size: .; D gene: .; V gene: TRBV7-9
CDR3 protein: CASSLTSGRGYEQYF; CDR3 DNA: TGTGCCAGCAGCTTAACTAGCGGGCGGGGATACGAGCAGTACTTC; J gene: TRBJ2-7; clone size: once; D gene: TRBD2; V gene: TRBV5-4
CDR3 protein: CASRAGGKETQYF; CDR3 DNA: TGTGCCAGCAGGGCAGGGGGGAAAGAGACCCAGTACTTC; J gene: TRBJ2-5; clone size: .; D gene: .; V gene: TRBV5-4
CDR3 protein: CASSLNGGSGEQYF; CDR3 DNA: TGTGCCAGCAGCTTAAATGGGGGTTCGGGCGAGCAGTACTTC; J gene: TRBJ2-7; clone size: .; D gene: .; V gene: TRBV9
CDR3 protein: CSAGRDGDGELFF; CDR3 DNA: TGCAGTGCTGGCCGGGACGGGGATGGGGAGCTGTTTTTT; J gene: TRBJ2-2; clone size: .; D gene: .; V gene: TRBV20-1
CDR3 protein: CATSDDRGRSNQPQHF; CDR3 DNA: TGTGCCACCAGTGATGACAGGGGGCGAAGCAATCAGCCCCAGCATTTT; J gene: TRBJ1-5; clone size: .; D gene: TRBD1; V gene: TRBV24-1
CDR3 protein: CSANGPNNEQFF; CDR3 DNA: TGCAGTGCAAACGGACCGAACAATGAGCAGTTCTTC; J gene: TRBJ2-1; clone size: few; D gene: .; V gene: TRBV20-1
CDR3 protein: CASSEWDRGRTTEAFF; CDR3 DNA: TGTGCCAGCAGTGAGTGGGACAGGGGGCGAACGACTGAAGCTTTCTTT; J gene: TRBJ1-1; clone size: .; D gene: TRBD1; V gene: TRBV2
CDR3 protein: CASCSGSGDYEQYF; CDR3 DNA: TGCGCCAGCTGCTCTGGGTCAGGTGATTACGAGCAGTACTTC; J gene: TRBJ2-7; clone size: .; D gene: .; V gene: TRBV5-1
CDR3 protein: CASSQRQGEQPQHF; CDR3 DNA: TGTGCCAGCAGTCAGAGACAGGGAGAGCAGCCCCAGCATTTT; J gene: TRBJ1-5; clone size: many; D gene: TRBD1; V gene: TRBV12-3/TRBV12-4
CDR3 protein: CASSSLGAPNTEAFF; CDR3 DNA: TGTGCCAGCAGTTCTCTGGGGGCGCCGAACACTGAAGCTTTCTTT; J gene: TRBJ1-1; clone size: .; D gene: .; V gene: TRBV6-5
CDR3 protein: CASSSGTSLSTDTQYF; CDR3 DNA: TGTGCCAGCAGCAGCGGGACTAGCCTGAGCACAGATACGCAGTATTTT; J gene: TRBJ2-3; clone size: .; D gene: TRBD2; V gene: TRBV7-9
CDR3 protein: CASSLARKETQYF; CDR3 DNA: TGCGCCAGCAGCTTGGCTCGGAAAGAGACCCAGTACTTC; J gene: TRBJ2-5; clone size: .; D gene: .; V gene: TRBV5-1
CDR3 protein: CASSPPSYGYTF; CDR3 DNA: TGTGCCAGCAGTCCCCCCAGTTATGGCTACACCTTC; J gene: TRBJ1-2; clone size: many; D gene: .; V gene: TRBV19
CDR3 protein: CASSVGTGHYEQYF; CDR3 DNA: TGTGCCAGCAGCGTAGGGACAGGGCACTACGAGCAGTACTTC; J gene: TRBJ2-7; clone size: many; D gene: TRBD1; V gene: TRBV9
CDR3 protein: CASSLFAGLAAGANVLTF; CDR3 DNA: TGCGCCAGCAGCTTGTTCGCGGGACTAGCTGCTGGGGCCAACGTTCTGACTTTC; J gene: TRBJ2-6; clone size: .; D gene: TRBD2; V gene: TRBV5-1
CDR3 protein: CSAGPQIRGDTQYF; CDR3 DNA: TGCAGTGCCGGGCCGCAGATCCGAGGGGATACGCAGTATTTT; J gene: TRBJ2-3; clone size: .; D gene: .; V gene: TRBV20-1